This entry features one T cell receptor (beta chain) sequence. TCRdb keeps only in-frame clones here, not all; method: immunoSEQ multiplex PCR. The sample lists 60,000 to 80,000 clones, 65% to 85% occurring once. This CDR3 region has 17 residues. The V end was cut by 1 base, the J end by 8 bases, with 19 bases between. Germline loops: CDR1 SGHRS, CDR2 YFSETQ. The data were obtained in a study of blood T cell repertoires in COVID-19. Study background: T cells, B-cell-depleted T cells, or PBMCs supplied cDNA or gDNA.

Seattle patients were enrolled while actively infected and followed longitudinally. The receptor was isolated from a man aged 45-60 years with COVID-19, enrolled during active disease. This rearrangement joins TRBV5-1 to TRBJ1-6, with D possibly TRBD1 on 6 matching bases. Sequencing was done on a sample of peripheral blood. CDR3 residues: CASSLQGGMQVDSPLHF. CDR3 DNA sequence: TGCGCCAGCAGCTTGCAAGGGGGAATGCAGGTTGATTCACCCCTCCACTTT.